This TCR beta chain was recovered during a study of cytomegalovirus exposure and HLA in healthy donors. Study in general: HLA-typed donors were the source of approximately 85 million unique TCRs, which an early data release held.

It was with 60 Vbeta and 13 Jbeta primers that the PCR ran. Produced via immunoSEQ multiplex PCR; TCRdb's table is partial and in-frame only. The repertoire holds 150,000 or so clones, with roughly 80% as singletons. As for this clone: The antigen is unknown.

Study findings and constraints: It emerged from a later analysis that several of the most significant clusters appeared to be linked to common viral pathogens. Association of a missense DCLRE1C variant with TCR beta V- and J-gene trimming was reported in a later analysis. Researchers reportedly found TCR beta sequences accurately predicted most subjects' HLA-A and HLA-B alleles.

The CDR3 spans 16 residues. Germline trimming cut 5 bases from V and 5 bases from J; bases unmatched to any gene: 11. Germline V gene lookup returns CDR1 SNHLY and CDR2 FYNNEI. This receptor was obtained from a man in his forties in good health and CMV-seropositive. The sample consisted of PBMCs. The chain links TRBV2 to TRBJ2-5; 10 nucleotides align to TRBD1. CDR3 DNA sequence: TGTGCCAGCAGTCCATTCCTGACAGGGGGCGCGGAGACCCAGTACTTC. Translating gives CASSPFLTGGAETQYF.